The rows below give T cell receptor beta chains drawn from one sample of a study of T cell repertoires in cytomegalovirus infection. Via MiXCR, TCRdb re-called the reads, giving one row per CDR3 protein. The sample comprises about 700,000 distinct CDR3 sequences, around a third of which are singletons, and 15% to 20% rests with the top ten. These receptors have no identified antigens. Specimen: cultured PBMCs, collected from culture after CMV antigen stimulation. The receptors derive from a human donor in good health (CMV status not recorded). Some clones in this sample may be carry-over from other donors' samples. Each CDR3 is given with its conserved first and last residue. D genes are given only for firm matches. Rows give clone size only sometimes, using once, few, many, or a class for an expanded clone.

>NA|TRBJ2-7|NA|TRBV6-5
TGTGCCAGCAGCCAGGGGCAGGATATCTACGAGCAGTACTTC
CASSQGQDIYEQYF
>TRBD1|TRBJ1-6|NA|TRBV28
TGTGCCAGCAGAACTACAGGGGGCGGAAATTCACCCCTCCACTTT
CASRTTGGGNSPLHF
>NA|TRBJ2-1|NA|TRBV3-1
TGTGCCAGCAGCCCCCTGGTAGCTAGAAATGAGCAGTTCTTC
CASSPLVARNEQFF
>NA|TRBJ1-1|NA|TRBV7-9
TGTGCCAGCAGCTCCTCAGGGGTCTACACTGAAGCTTTCTTT
CASSSSGVYTEAFF
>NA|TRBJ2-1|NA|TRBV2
TGTGCCTCCCGGGGGTCTCTCCCCTACAATGAGCAGTTCTTC
CASRGSLPYNEQFF
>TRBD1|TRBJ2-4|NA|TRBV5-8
TGTGCCAGCAGCTTGGACCGGGACAGTCAAAACATTCAGTACTTC
CASSLDRDSQNIQYF
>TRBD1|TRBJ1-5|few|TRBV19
TGTGCCAGTAGTAACCAGGGGGGGAACAATCAGCCCCAGCATTTT
CASSNQGGNNQPQHF
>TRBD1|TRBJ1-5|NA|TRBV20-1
TGCAGTGCATGGCGACAGGGGGCTCAGCCCCAGCATTTT
CSAWRQGAQPQHF
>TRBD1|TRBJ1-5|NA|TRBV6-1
TGTGCCAGCGGCGGACAGGGGGCCGATTATAGCAATCAGCCCCAGCATTTT
CASGGQGADYSNQPQHF
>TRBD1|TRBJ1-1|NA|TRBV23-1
TGCGCCAGCGGAGACAGGGCATGGCCTGAAGCTTTCTTT
CASGDRAWPEAFF
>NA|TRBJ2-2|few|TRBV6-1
TGTGCCAGCGGGAGGACCCAGAACACCGGGGAGCTGTTTTTT
CASGRTQNTGELFF
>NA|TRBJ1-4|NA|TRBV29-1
TGCAGCGCGAGGGGGGGAGATGAAAAACTGTTTTTT
CSARGGDEKLFF
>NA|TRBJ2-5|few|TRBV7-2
TGTGCCAGCAGCTTACGTCCGGTCAGGCCCTGGGAGACCCAGTACTTC
CASSLRPVRPWETQYF
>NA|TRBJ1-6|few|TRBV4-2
TGTGCCAGCAGCCAAGATCCGGCAGGGGCATATAATTCACCCCTCCACTTT
CASSQDPAGAYNSPLHF
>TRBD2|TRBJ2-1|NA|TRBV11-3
TGTGCCAGCAGCTTAGGGGGTCTAGCGGGTCGAGAGCAGTTCTTC
CASSLGGLAGREQFF
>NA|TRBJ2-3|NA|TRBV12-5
TGTGCTAGTGGTTTTGGAGATACGCAGTATTTT
CASGFGDTQYF
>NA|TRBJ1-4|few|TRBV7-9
TGTGCCAGCAGCTTATACGGAAGCAAGGTTTTCGAAAAACTGTTTTTT
CASSLYGSKVFEKLFF
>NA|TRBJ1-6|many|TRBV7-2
TGTGCCAGCAGCTTAGCGGTTCGGGATTCACCCCTCCACTTT
CASSLAVRDSPLHF
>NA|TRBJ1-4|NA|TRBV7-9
TGTGCCAGCAGCACACCTCGGGGGGGAGAATACGAAAAACTGTTTTTT
CASSTPRGGEYEKLFF
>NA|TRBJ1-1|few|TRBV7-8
TGTGCCAGCAGCCAAACAGGAGGCGGTGAAGCTTTCTTT
CASSQTGGGEAFF
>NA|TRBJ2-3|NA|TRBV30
TGTGCCTGGAGTGCATTGCGCACAGATACGCAGTATTTT
CAWSALRTDTQYF
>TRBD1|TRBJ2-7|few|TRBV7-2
TGTGCCAGCAGCTTCAGGGGGATCTCCTACGAGCAGTACTTC
CASSFRGISYEQYF
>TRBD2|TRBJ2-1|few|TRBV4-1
TGCGCCAGCAGCCCGGGCCGGGGGGGGGGAAATGAGCAGTTCTTC
CASSPGRGGGNEQFF
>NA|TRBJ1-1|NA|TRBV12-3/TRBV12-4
TGTGCCAGCAGTTTAGCGCTGGTGAGGAACACTGAAGCTTTCTTT
CASSLALVRNTEAFF
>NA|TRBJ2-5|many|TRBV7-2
TGTGCCAGCAGCTTTAACTACCAAGAGACCCAGTACTTC
CASSFNYQETQYF
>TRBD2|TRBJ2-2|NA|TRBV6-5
TGTGCCAGCAGCCCGGGACTAGCGGGATGGGACACCGGGGAGCTGTTTTTT
CASSPGLAGWDTGELFF
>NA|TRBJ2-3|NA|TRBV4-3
TGCGCCAGCAGCCAAGATTACGAGCGGATCGGTTTCACAGATACGCAGTATTTT
CASSQDYERIGFTDTQYF
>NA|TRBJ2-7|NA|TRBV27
TGTGCCAGCAGTTTATCCCCGCCTCGTGTAGACGAGCAGTACTTC
CASSLSPPRVDEQYF
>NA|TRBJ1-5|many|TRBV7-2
TGTGCCAGCAGCTTTAGGGGAAGCAATCAGCCCCAGCATTTT
CASSFRGSNQPQHF
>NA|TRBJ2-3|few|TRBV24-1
TGTGCCACCAGTGAGCAGAAATACTACACAGATACGCAGTATTTT
CATSEQKYYTDTQYF
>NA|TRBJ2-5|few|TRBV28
TGTGCCAGCACCCCGAGGCTGGAAGAGACCCAGTACTTC
CASTPRLEETQYF
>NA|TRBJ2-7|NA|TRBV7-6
TGTGCCAGCAGCCGACACATGGTAGACAGTCCTGGGGAGCAGTACTTC
CASSRHMVDSPGEQYF
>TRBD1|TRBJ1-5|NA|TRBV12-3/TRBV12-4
TGTGCCAGCAGGGCCGGGACAGCCCTGGGACCCCAGCATTTT
CASRAGTALGPQHF
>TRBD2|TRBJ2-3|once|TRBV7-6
TGTGCCAGCAGCCAGCAAGCGGGAACCCTCGGAGATACGCAGTATTTT
CASSQQAGTLGDTQYF
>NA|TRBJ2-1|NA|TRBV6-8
TGTGCCAGCAGTCCCGGTCGGGGCAATGAGCAGTTCTTC
CASSPGRGNEQFF
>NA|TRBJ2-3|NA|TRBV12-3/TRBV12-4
TGTGCCAGCAGCCCTACAGAGGGAGATACGCAGTATTTT
CASSPTEGDTQYF
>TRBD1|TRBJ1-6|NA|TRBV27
TGTGCCAGCAGTCCTAGGGCAGGGGGCGGCGTTATCTATAATTCACCCCTCCACTTT
CASSPRAGGGVIYNSPLHF
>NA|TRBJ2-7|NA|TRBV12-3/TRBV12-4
TGTGCCAGCAGTCAGCCTCACACCAACAGCCTTTCCTGCGAGCAGTACTTC
CASSQPHTNSLSCEQYF
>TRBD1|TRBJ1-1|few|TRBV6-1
TGTGCCACCTATGGACAGGACGGCACTGAAGCTTTCTTT
CATYGQDGTEAFF
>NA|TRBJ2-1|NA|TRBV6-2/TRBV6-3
TGTGCCAGCAGTTACAGCCAGCGAGGGGAGCAGTTCTTC
CASSYSQRGEQFF
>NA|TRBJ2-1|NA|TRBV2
TGTGCCAGCACCCAAAGGGGCGGCTACAATGAGCAGTTCTTC
CASTQRGGYNEQFF
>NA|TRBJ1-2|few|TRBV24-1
TGTGCCACCAGTGATTTGCGCAGGGACTATGGCTACACCTTC
CATSDLRRDYGYTF
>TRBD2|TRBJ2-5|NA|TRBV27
TGTGCCAGCAGTCCCGAGATAGCGGGAGTAATCGGGACCCAGTACTTC
CASSPEIAGVIGTQYF
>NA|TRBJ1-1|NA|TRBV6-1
TGTGCCAGCAGTGATAAGGCTCGCCGACCTTCGTCAGCTTTCTTT
CASSDKARRPSSAFF
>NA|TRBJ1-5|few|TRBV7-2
TGTGCCAGCAGCCCGGAGGACCCCCGGACTCAGCCCCAGCATTTT
CASSPEDPRTQPQHF
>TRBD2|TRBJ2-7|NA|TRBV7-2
TGTGCCAGCAGCTTACTAGCGGGGCCGGGGCCGAACTCCTACGAGCAGTACTTC
CASSLLAGPGPNSYEQYF
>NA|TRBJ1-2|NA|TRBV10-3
TGTGCCATCAGGGGGCCCGGGGACTATGGCTACACCTTC
CAIRGPGDYGYTF